This entry is about one T cell receptor (beta chain). The clone's antigen remains unknown. Base qualities are missing; no much larger clone stands one base away. The source of the sample is a study of post-analysis software for immune sequencing data (dated by TCRdb to the mid-2010s). The study in broad terms: The recorded disease courses included relapsing-remitting, secondary progressive and progressive-relapsing multiple sclerosis, and some patients had no subtype annotation. A subset of samples was prepared in parallel using single-end sample barcoding, then pooled and co-amplified after Illumina adapter ligation. Patient repertoires were compared against roughly 12 previously published healthy control repertoires from donors aged roughly 6 to 26 years.

The study at large found these results: Direct clustering with F measure revealed strong co-clustering of samples prepared in the same batch, which led to a batch-effect correction. Significantly lower normalized Chao1 diversity was found in multiple sclerosis patients than in controls, suggesting substantial peripheral T-cell clonal expansion. The multiple sclerosis patient group was slightly younger than the control group.

Library creation used PCR. The sequencer was an Illumina HiSeq 2500. To reduce PCR and sequencing biases, unique molecular identifiers were built into the TCR beta cDNA libraries. Approximately 500,000 cDNA molecules were obtained for every 1 to 10 million input T cells, so each molecule roughly corresponded to one T cell. The patient libraries were prepared and sequenced with the same protocol used for the earlier healthy control dataset. Within a given batch, samples were prepared together, multiplexed and sequenced on the same HiSeq lane. The study's processing was this. Raw barcoded reads were processed with MIGEC, and single-read molecular identifier groups were discarded before consensus assembly and CDR3 extraction. VDJtools was used for post-analysis of the clonotype tables, and diversity was normalized by down-sampling every dataset to the size of the smallest sample. In repertoire overlap clustering, CDR3 amino acid sequences, but not nucleotide sequences, were matched to correct batch-related cross-sample contamination. TCRdb took the public reads, trimmed them with fastp at Q25, ran MiXCR for clone calling and kept in-frame beta chains. Every entry covers one CDR3 protein and lists the most common genes and DNA from its rows. The V and J calls, along with clone size, are taken from TCRdb and not from the paper's own processing. The sample records under 650,000 distinct CDR3 sequences, around 44% of which are singletons. The ten largest clones capture under 2% of the sample.

TCR beta repertoires were profiled from peripheral blood of under 15 young patients with multiple sclerosis to demonstrate the VDJtools post-analysis software. The multiple sclerosis patients were children and adolescents ranging in age from roughly 6 to 16 years. Sequences were obtained from blood. The TCR was taken from a girl between 5 and 17 years old with multiple sclerosis.

The CDR3 region has the sequence CASSYSRGALETQYF. The bases are TGTGCCAGCAGTTACTCGCGAGGGGCGTTGGAGACCCAGTACTTC. This sequence uses TRBV6-5 and TRBJ2-5; the D element could tentatively be TRBD1 or TRBD2, as 5 bases agree for each. The CDR3 spans 15 residues, from the cysteine through the phenylalanine. Solely the CDR3 DNA is kept, with 45 bases framed from the first base. V is clipped by 0 bases and J by 5 bases, and the sequence between their germline boundaries is 13 bases long. As encoded in the germline V gene, CDR1 is MNHEY while CDR2 is SVGAGI.